This is a list of T cell receptor beta chains from one sample in a study of T cells after yellow fever vaccination. MiXCR, applied by TCRdb to the 5' RACE reads, yields one record per CDR3 protein. Of some 340,000 distinct CDR3 sequences detected, about 10% appear once; the ten largest clones hold about 3%. This specimen consisted of CD4+ T cells sorted from PBMCs, obtained 45 days after the yellow fever booster vaccination. Source of these receptors: a young man who received the YFV17D yellow fever vaccine. The CDR3 runs from the conserved cysteine through the conserved F or W. The order of the fields is clone size, J gene, V gene, D gene, CDR3 protein, CDR3 DNA. A D gene is named only where the DNA matches it firmly. Clone size is given for some rows only: seen once, a few or many times, or a class if the clone is expanded.

few	TRBJ2-5	TRBV5-4	TRBD1	CASSRAPGQGKETQYF	TGTGCCAGCAGCCGCGCACCGGGACAGGGGAAGGAGACCCAGTACTTC
few	TRBJ1-6	TRBV29-1	.	CSAAGDWNSPLHF	TGCAGCGCCGCAGGGGATTGGAATTCACCCCTCCACTTT
.	TRBJ1-2	TRBV7-9	.	CASSLTGQGGYTF	TGTGCCAGCAGCTTAACGGGCCAAGGCGGCTACACCTTC
.	TRBJ2-3	TRBV7-6	TRBD2	CASSSSGADTQYF	TGTGCCAGCAGCTCTAGCGGCGCAGATACGCAGTATTTT
few	TRBJ1-4	TRBV5-6	TRBD1	CASSPLGQGNEKLFF	TGTGCCAGCAGCCCCCTGGGACAGGGGAATGAAAAACTGTTTTTT
few	TRBJ2-5	TRBV4-3	.	CASSQDFGVGETQYF	TGCGCCAGCAGCCAAGATTTTGGGGTGGGGGAGACCCAGTACTTC
.	TRBJ2-1	TRBV3-1	.	CASSPSGGTNEQFF	TGTGCCAGCAGCCCGAGTGGGGGGACAAATGAGCAGTTCTTC
few	TRBJ2-5	TRBV6-2/TRBV6-3	.	CASSGAGTQETQYF	TGTGCCAGCAGTGGAGCGGGCACCCAAGAGACCCAGTACTTC
few	TRBJ2-1	TRBV6-8	TRBD1	CASSSDRGTYNEQFF	TGTGCCAGCAGCTCCGACAGGGGGACCTACAATGAGCAGTTCTTC
.	TRBJ1-1	TRBV29-1	.	CSVEGGNTEAFF	TGCAGCGTTGAGGGGGGGAACACTGAAGCTTTCTTT
many	TRBJ1-4	TRBV7-2	TRBD1	CASSFWQGDEKLFF	TGTGCCAGCAGCTTTTGGCAGGGGGACGAAAAACTGTTTTTT
.	TRBJ1-1	TRBV30	TRBD1	CAWSQGGEAFF	TGTGCCTGGAGTCAGGGGGGAGAAGCTTTCTTT
.	TRBJ2-2	TRBV4-2	TRBD2	CASRQLTSGGAGELFF	TGTGCCAGCAGGCAATTGACTAGCGGGGGGGCCGGGGAGCTGTTTTTT
.	TRBJ2-3	TRBV5-1	.	CASSRVGTTDTQYF	TGCGCCAGCAGCCGGGTGGGGACCACAGATACGCAGTATTTT
few	TRBJ2-2	TRBV27	.	CASSRDAANTGELFF	TGTGCCAGCAGCCGGGATGCCGCAAACACCGGGGAGCTGTTTTTT
.	TRBJ2-7	TRBV10-3	TRBD1	CAISGPGQGHYEQYF	TGTGCCATCAGTGGACCGGGACAGGGGCACTACGAGCAGTACTTC
many	TRBJ2-3	TRBV18	TRBD1	CASSPQGASTDTQYF	TGCGCCAGCAGTCCACAGGGGGCTAGCACAGATACGCAGTATTTT
.	TRBJ2-2	TRBV28	.	CASSLGRGSTWGELFF	TGTGCCAGCAGTTTGGGCCGGGGCTCGACTTGGGGGGAGCTGTTTTTT
.	TRBJ1-6	TRBV5-5	.	CASSLASGSNSPLHF	TGTGCCAGCAGCTTGGCGTCGGGGTCTAATTCACCCCTCCACTTT
.	TRBJ2-1	TRBV7-8	TRBD1	CASSIRDSRFF	TGTGCCAGCAGCATCCGGGACAGCCGTTTCTTC
few	TRBJ1-1	TRBV12-3/TRBV12-4	TRBD1	CASSIPTGGEAFF	TGTGCCAGCAGTATTCCGACAGGGGGCGAAGCTTTCTTT
few	TRBJ2-2	TRBV7-2	.	CASSLVGWGTGELFF	TGTGCCAGCAGCTTAGTCGGCTGGGGAACCGGGGAGCTGTTTTTT
.	TRBJ1-5	TRBV10-3	.	CAISTGRDQPQHF	TGTGCCATCAGTACGGGGAGGGATCAGCCCCAGCATTTT
.	TRBJ2-1	TRBV6-5	.	CASGAPGSVKGGEQFF	TGTGCCAGCGGCGCTCCCGGGTCAGTAAAGGGGGGTGAGCAGTTCTTC
.	TRBJ2-3	TRBV7-2	.	CASRSQRGTDTQYF	TGTGCCAGCCGCTCCCAGCGGGGCACAGATACGCAGTATTTT
many	TRBJ2-1	TRBV7-8	.	CASSSMNSNEQFF	TGTGCCAGCAGCTCCATGAACAGCAATGAGCAGTTCTTC
few	TRBJ2-5	TRBV7-6	TRBD2	CASSVSGGAGQEYF	TGTGCCAGCAGCGTTAGCGGGGGGGCTGGGCAGGAGTACTTC
few	TRBJ2-1	TRBV10-1	.	CASSDPEGGSYNEQFF	TGCGCCAGCAGCGACCCTGAGGGGGGCTCCTACAATGAGCAGTTCTTC
.	TRBJ1-1	TRBV20-1	.	CSARPGGLNTEAFF	TGCAGTGCACGCCCGGGGGGACTAAACACTGAAGCTTTCTTT
few	TRBJ2-7	TRBV27	.	CASSLRTDAYEQYF	TGTGCCAGCAGTTTGCGGACCGACGCCTACGAGCAGTACTTC
.	TRBJ2-5	TRBV5-1	.	CASSFSGPPQETQYF	TGCGCCAGCAGCTTTTCCGGGCCCCCCCAAGAGACCCAGTACTTC
few	TRBJ1-5	TRBV12-3/TRBV12-4	TRBD1	CASSRSGTGEHF	TGTGCCAGCAGTCGCTCCGGGACAGGGGAGCATTTT
.	TRBJ1-2	TRBV20-1	.	CSARADSTPYGYTF	TGCAGTGCTAGAGCGGACAGTACCCCCTATGGCTACACCTTC
many	TRBJ2-3	TRBV5-1	.	CASSLVGLTGNTQYF	TGCGCCAGCAGCTTGGTTGGACTAACGGGGAATACGCAGTATTTT
.	TRBJ2-2	TRBV2	.	CASSPHLNRAGELFF	TGTGCCAGCAGTCCCCACCTAAATCGGGCCGGGGAGCTGTTTTTT
.	TRBJ2-7	TRBV4-3	TRBD2	CASSHFSGGEQYF	TGCGCCAGCAGCCATTTTAGCGGGGGGGAGCAGTACTTC